This T cell receptor (beta chain) was captured in a study of blood T cell repertoires in COVID-19. Looking at the study overall: Donors in the United States, Italy and Spain gave samples during acute or convalescent COVID-19. Sample material is recorded as cDNA or gDNA derived from T cells, B-cell-depleted T cells, or PBMCs.

This table comes from immunoSEQ multiplex PCR, and its TCRdb copy is limited to in-frame clones, with some not included. The table shows about 170,000 clones, with around nine tenths occurring only once. Germline CDR1 reads MGHRA; CDR2 reads YSYEKL. V gave up 4 bases and J gave up 3 bases; unmatched junction bases: 8. CDR3 length equals 16 residues. This clonotype was obtained from a man aged 18 to 30 with active or convalescent COVID-19. The rearrangement joins TRBV4-1 to TRBJ1-4, with 7 bases that match TRBD1. The sequenced sample consisted of peripheral blood. CDR3: CASSRGQPGSNEKLFF. CDR3 nucleotides: TGCGCCAGCAGCCGGGGACAGCCCGGGTCTAATGAAAAACTGTTTTTT.